The clone carrying this T cell receptor (beta chain) occurred once. The antigen remains undetermined. This sample was included in a study of beta chain features in type 1 diabetes. The length of the CDR3 is 12 residues. Trimming cost V 6 bases and J 8 bases, with 8 bases left between them. The germline V gene encodes CDR1 MNHEY and CDR2 SVGAGI. Broader study findings: In every one of the four CD4+ subsets, TCRB CDR3s were moderately but significantly shorter in Type 1 diabetes patients. In comparison with healthy donors, patients had naive, central memory and Treg TCRB repertoires that appeared more similar.

TCRB transcripts that were expressed got sequenced, as all of the isolated RNA had been reverse transcribed. Produced via immunoSEQ multiplex PCR; TCRdb's table is partial and in-frame only. The data hold under 90,000 clones, with about 32% observed a single time. CD4+ cells of the naive, central memory, regulatory and stem cell-like memory types were sorted via CD45RO/CCR7/CD25/CD127/CD95/CD27. Purity above 95% was achieved in all sorted populations. The chain has TRBV6-5 and TRBJ1-6, with a possible D match to TRBD1 (6 bases). This sequence originates from a woman aged 18-29 years in good health. Sequencing used stem cell memory CD4+ T cells from blood. CDR3 in DNA: TGTGCCAGCAGCAGGGGATATTCACCCCTCCACTTT. As protein: CASSRGYSPLHF.